One TCR beta chain is described in this entry. Its specificity is not known. Both 60 Vbeta primers and 13 Jbeta primers went into the PCR. Data came from immunoSEQ multiplex PCR; TCRdb stores just in-frame clones and leaves some out. This sample has 83,000 or so clones, with around 76% found just once. These data belong to a study of cytomegalovirus exposure and HLA in healthy donors. Broader study findings: Later work found that TCR association rates differed between HLA loci; DRB1 had the most and HLA-C the fewest. TCR beta chains numbering roughly 150 were designated cytomegalovirus-associated. Analysis was carried out at a later point, and it linked a missense DCLRE1C variant to TCR beta V- and J-gene trimming. Reportedly, HLA-A and HLA-B alleles of most subjects were accurately predicted from TCR beta.

V lost 1 base, J lost 4 bases, and 3 bases stayed unmatched. The CDR3 runs 14 residues. Per the germline V gene, CDR1 is LNHDA and CDR2 is SQIVND (reference sequence). The V call is TRBV19, the J call TRBJ2-7; 8 nucleotides match TRBD2. The clonotype originates from a man aged 25-45 years in good health and CMV-seropositive. Sample: PBMCs. The CDR3 DNA follows: TGTGCCAGTAGTATAGGCGGGACTAGATACGAGCAGTACTTC. Translation: CASSIGGTRYEQYF.